This TCR beta chain was sequenced for a study of blood T cell repertoires in COVID-19. Profiled with immunoSEQ multiplex PCR; TCRdb holds only in-frame clones, not every one. The sample shows some 170,000 clones, around 83% of them seen only once. The CDR3 has 14 residues. V shed 0 bases and J 11 bases; nucleotides not matched to a gene: 8. In germline, CDR1 is LNHNV, CDR2 YYDKDF (reference sequence). What was sequenced was peripheral blood. The origin of this receptor is a woman aged 55-75 years with acute or convalescent COVID-19. This chain connects TRBV15 to TRBJ1-1, with TRBD1 matching 8 bases. In nucleotides, the CDR3 is TGTGCCACCAGCAGAGATTATGGGACAGGAACCGCTTTCTTT. It specifies CATSRDYGTGTAFF. The full variable domain, its missing parts supplied by reference TRBV15 and TRBJ1-1, is DAMVIQNPRYQVTQFGKPVTLSCSQTLNHNVMYWYQQKSSQAPKLLFHYYDKDFNNEADTPDNFQSRRPNTSFCFLDIRSPGLGDTAMYLCATSRDYGTGTAFFGQGTRLTVV.